This record looks at one TCR beta chain sequence and its context. Its cognate antigen is unknown. Use of 60 Vbeta and 13 Jbeta primers characterized the PCR. The repertoire was sequenced with immunoSEQ multiplex PCR; TCRdb's copy has only in-frame clones and lacks some. This table holds around 190,000 clones, nearly 80% found once. The data derive from a study of cytomegalovirus exposure and HLA in healthy donors. Study-wide background: An earlier analysis identified more than 90 million unique TCR beta sequences in about 180 million T cells.

Study-wide results and limits: It was 150 or so TCR beta chains that were listed as cytomegalovirus-associated.

The sample comprised PBMCs. This TCR was recovered from a female donor in good health and CMV-seronegative.

This CDR3 reads CASSLKLVNEQFF. CDR3 in DNA: TGTGCCAGCAGCTTAAAACTAGTGAATGAGCAGTTCTTC. The chain combines TRBV7-8 with TRBJ2-1; a possible D gene is TRBD2 (5 bases). This CDR3 comprises 13 residues. V was cut by 2 bases and J by 7 bases, with 9 bases left in between. The germline V gene encodes CDR1 SGHVS and CDR2 FQNEAQ.